The subject of this entry is one T cell receptor (beta chain). Antigen: not known. The data were obtained in a study of blood T cells in healthy people across ages. Study-level points and caveats: Expanded clonotype shifts may have been confounded, as the donors had an unknown CMV status.

The CDR3 length is 16 residues. A second roughly 6 to 12 cycle PCR used barcoded and J-beta primers. TCRdb processed the 5' RACE reads anew with MiXCR; each CDR3 protein has one entry. The sample records almost 1 million distinct CDR3 sequences, roughly 51% being singletons. The J gene is TRBJ2-3, the V gene TRBV21-1; the D segment call TRBD2 is taken from the table without a DNA check. TRBV21-1 is recorded as a pseudogene. The source material was blood. The receptor comes from a woman aged 55 to 70 in good health. The CDR3 spells CASSKEGSGSPDTQYF. The DNA of the CDR3 is TGTGCCAGCAGCAAAGAAGGTAGCGGGAGCCCAGATACGCAGTATTTT.